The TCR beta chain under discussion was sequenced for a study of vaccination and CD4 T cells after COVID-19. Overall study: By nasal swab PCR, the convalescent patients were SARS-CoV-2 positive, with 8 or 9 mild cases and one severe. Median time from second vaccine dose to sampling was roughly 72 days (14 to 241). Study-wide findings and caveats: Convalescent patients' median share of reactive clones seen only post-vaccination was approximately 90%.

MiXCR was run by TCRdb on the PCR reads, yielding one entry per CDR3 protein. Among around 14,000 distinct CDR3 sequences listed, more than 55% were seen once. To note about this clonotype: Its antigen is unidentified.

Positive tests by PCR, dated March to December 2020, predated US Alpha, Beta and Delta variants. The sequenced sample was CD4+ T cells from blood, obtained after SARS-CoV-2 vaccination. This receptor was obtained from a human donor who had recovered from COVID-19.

CDR3 sequence: CASSEEAGLDAEQYF. In DNA form, the CDR3 reads TGTGCCAGCAGTGAAGAGGCAGGGCTTGACGCCGAGCAGTACTTC. The V gene is TRBV2, the J gene TRBJ2-7; D might be TRBD1 (5 bases). CDR1 and CDR2 from the germline V gene are SNHLY and FYNNEI. V lost 1 base and J 6 bases, leaving 16 bases between the germline ends. The CDR3 is 15 amino acids.